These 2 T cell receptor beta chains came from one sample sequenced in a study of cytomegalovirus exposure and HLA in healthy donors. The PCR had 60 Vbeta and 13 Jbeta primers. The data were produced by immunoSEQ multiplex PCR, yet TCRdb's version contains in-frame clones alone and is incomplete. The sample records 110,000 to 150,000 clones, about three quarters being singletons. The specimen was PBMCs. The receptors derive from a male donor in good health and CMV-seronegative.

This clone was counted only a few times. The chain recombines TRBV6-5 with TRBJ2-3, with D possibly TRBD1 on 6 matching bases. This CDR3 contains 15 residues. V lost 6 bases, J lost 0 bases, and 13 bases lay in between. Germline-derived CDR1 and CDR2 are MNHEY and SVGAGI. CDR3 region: CASRFRQASTDTQYF. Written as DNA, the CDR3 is TGTGCCAGCAGATTTCGACAGGCTAGCACAGATACGCAGTATTTT.

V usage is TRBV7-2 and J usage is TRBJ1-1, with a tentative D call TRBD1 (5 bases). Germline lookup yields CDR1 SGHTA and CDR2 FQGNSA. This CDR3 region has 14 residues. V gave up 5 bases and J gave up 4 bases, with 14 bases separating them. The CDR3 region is CASSPPARGTEAFF. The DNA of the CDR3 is TGTGCCAGCAGCCCACCTGCAAGGGGCACTGAAGCTTTCTTT. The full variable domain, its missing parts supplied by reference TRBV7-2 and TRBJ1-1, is GAGVSQSPSNKVTEKGKDVELRCDPISGHTALYWYRQSLGQGLEFLIYFQGNSAPDKSGLPSDRFSAERTGGSVSTLTIQRTQQEDSAVYLCASSPPARGTEAFFGQGTRLTVV.